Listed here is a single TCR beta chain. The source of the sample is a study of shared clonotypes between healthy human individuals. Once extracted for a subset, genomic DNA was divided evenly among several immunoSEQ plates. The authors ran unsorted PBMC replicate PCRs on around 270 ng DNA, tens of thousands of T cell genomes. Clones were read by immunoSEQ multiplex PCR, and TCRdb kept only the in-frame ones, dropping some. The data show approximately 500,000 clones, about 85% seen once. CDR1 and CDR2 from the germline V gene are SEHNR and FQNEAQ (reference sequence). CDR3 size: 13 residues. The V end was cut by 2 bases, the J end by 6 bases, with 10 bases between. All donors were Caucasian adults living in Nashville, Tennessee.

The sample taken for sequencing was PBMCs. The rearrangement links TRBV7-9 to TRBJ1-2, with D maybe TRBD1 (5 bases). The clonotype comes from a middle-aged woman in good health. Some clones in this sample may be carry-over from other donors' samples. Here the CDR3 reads CASSLSGLDGYTF. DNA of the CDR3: TGTGCCAGCAGCTTATCGGGGCTTGATGGCTACACCTTC.